Listed below are T cell receptor beta chains from one sample, sequenced in a study of T-cell memory formation after mild COVID-19. TCRdb reprocessed the 5' RACE reads via MiXCR and lists one record per CDR3 protein. The table has about 110,000 distinct CDR3 sequences, about a sixth seen once; the top ten hold 25% to 30%. What was sequenced was PBMCs or a T cell subset sorted from them (not recorded which). The receptors here all came from an adult woman who had mild COVID-19 (a few samples of this study predate the infection). Cell type and time point are not known. The CDR3 runs from the conserved cysteine through the conserved F or W. A D gene is named only where the DNA matches it firmly. A clone size is listed for some rows: how often the clone was seen (once, few, many), or a class if it is expanded.

d_gene	v_gene	j_gene	abundance	CDR3aa	CDR3nt
NA	TRBV3-1	TRBJ2-2	few	CASSLSEENTGELFF	TGTGCCAGCAGCCTCTCGGAGGAGAATACCGGGGAGCTGTTTTTT
NA	TRBV24-1	TRBJ1-1	few	CATSEAGDVTEAFF	TGTGCCACCAGTGAGGCAGGGGATGTGACTGAAGCTTTCTTT
NA	TRBV6-5	TRBJ2-5	NA	CASSNREEETQYF	TGTGCCAGCAGTAACAGGGAGGAAGAGACCCAGTACTTC
NA	TRBV7-6	TRBJ2-1	few	CASSSGRSSYNEQFF	TGTGCCAGCAGCTCGGGACGCAGCTCCTACAATGAGCAGTTCTTC
TRBD1	TRBV12-3/TRBV12-4	TRBJ2-3	many	CASIQGQGTDTQYF	TGTGCCAGCATCCAGGGACAGGGCACAGATACGCAGTATTTT
NA	TRBV14	TRBJ2-7	NA	CASSQGMYYEQYF	TGTGCCAGCAGCCAAGGCATGTACTACGAGCAGTACTTC
TRBD1	TRBV19	TRBJ1-3	few	CASSRVDRVEDTIYF	TGTGCCAGTAGTAGAGTGGACAGGGTGGAAGACACCATATATTTT
TRBD1	TRBV9	TRBJ1-1	few	CASNTGGTEAFF	TGTGCCAGCAACACAGGGGGCACTGAAGCTTTCTTT
NA	TRBV5-1	TRBJ2-3	many	CASSFDTDTQYF	TGCGCCAGCAGTTTTGATACAGATACGCAGTATTTT
NA	TRBV7-6	TRBJ2-1	NA	CASSLMYDPFSSYNEQFF	TGTGCCAGCAGCTTAATGTACGATCCCTTTAGCTCCTACAATGAGCAGTTCTTC
NA	TRBV4-2	TRBJ2-7	NA	CASSQDPVPEQYF	TGTGCCAGCAGCCAAGATCCGGTCCCAGAGCAGTACTTC
TRBD2	TRBV7-9	TRBJ2-1	many	CAIRPAGISYNEQFF	TGTGCCATCCGACCAGCGGGAATATCCTACAATGAGCAGTTCTTC
NA	TRBV7-9	TRBJ1-5	NA	CASSAPNEPQHF	TGTGCCAGCAGCGCTCCTAATGAGCCCCAGCATTTT
NA	TRBV14	TRBJ1-1	NA	CASSGRTEAFF	TGTGCCAGCAGCGGACGCACTGAAGCTTTCTTT
NA	TRBV7-9	TRBJ2-7	many	CASSWGAPHEQYF	TGTGCCAGCAGCTGGGGGGCGCCCCACGAGCAGTACTTC
NA	TRBV2	TRBJ2-7	NA	CASSEKYEQYF	TGTGCCAGCAGTGAAAAGTACGAGCAGTACTTC